These T cell receptor beta chains were read from a single sample in a study of cytomegalovirus exposure and HLA in healthy donors. The method was immunoSEQ multiplex PCR; TCRdb's version includes in-frame clones alone and lacks a portion of them. The sample lists 180,000 or so clones; roughly 80% were seen once. Sequenced material: PBMCs. Source of these receptors: a woman between 18 and 29 years old in good health and CMV-seronegative. CDR3s include the opening cysteine and the closing phenylalanine or tryptophan. Fields, in order: V gene, clone size, D gene, J gene, CDR3 DNA, CDR3 protein. D genes are given only for firm matches. Not all rows give a size; the values are once, few, many and, for expanded clones, a class.

V gene: TRBV5-1
clone size: NA
D gene: NA
J gene: TRBJ1-2
CDR3 DNA: TGCGCCAGCAGCGCGGACAGAGATGGCTACACCTTC
CDR3 protein: CASSADRDGYTF

V gene: TRBV4-2
clone size: NA
D gene: NA
J gene: TRBJ1-4
CDR3 DNA: TGTGCCAGCAGCGCTAGACTCAGGGCAACTAATGAAAAACTGTTTTTT
CDR3 protein: CASSARLRATNEKLFF

V gene: TRBV4-1
clone size: few
D gene: TRBD1
J gene: TRBJ2-7
CDR3 DNA: TGCGCCAGCAGCCCCGGACAGGGCCCTAGGCCTTACGAGCAGTACTTC
CDR3 protein: CASSPGQGPRPYEQYF

V gene: TRBV4-1
clone size: few
D gene: TRBD2
J gene: TRBJ2-1
CDR3 DNA: TGCGCCAGCAGCCAAGGACAGGGGGGACTAGCGGGAGGAATCCATGAGCAGTTCTTC
CDR3 protein: CASSQGQGGLAGGIHEQFF

V gene: TRBV7-9
clone size: NA
D gene: NA
J gene: TRBJ2-3
CDR3 DNA: TGTGCCAGCAGCTTAGGATCCGGAGCCCTACTCACAGATACGCAGTATTTT
CDR3 protein: CASSLGSGALLTDTQYF

V gene: TRBV4-1
clone size: NA
D gene: NA
J gene: TRBJ1-1
CDR3 DNA: TGCGCCAGCAGCCAAATGGGGTCGACAGGAGGCAGGAACACTGAAGCTTTCTTT
CDR3 protein: CASSQMGSTGGRNTEAFF

V gene: TRBV7-9
clone size: NA
D gene: NA
J gene: TRBJ2-5
CDR3 DNA: TGTGCCAGCACCAAAGGTCAGGTTTCTGGAGAGACCCAGTACTTC
CDR3 protein: CASTKGQVSGETQYF

V gene: TRBV2
clone size: NA
D gene: TRBD1
J gene: TRBJ2-2
CDR3 DNA: TGTGCCAGCAGTGATAGGGGGCCCGACACCGGGGAGCTGTTTTTT
CDR3 protein: CASSDRGPDTGELFF

V gene: TRBV4-1
clone size: NA
D gene: TRBD1
J gene: TRBJ1-5
CDR3 DNA: TGCGCCAGCAGCCCAGGGGGGTTTCAGCCCCAGCATTTT
CDR3 protein: CASSPGGFQPQHF

V gene: TRBV5-8
clone size: NA
D gene: NA
J gene: TRBJ1-2
CDR3 DNA: TGTGCCAGCAGCTTAATCAGGGAACGAGCTAACTATGGCTACACCTTC
CDR3 protein: CASSLIRERANYGYTF

V gene: TRBV18
clone size: NA
D gene: TRBD1
J gene: TRBJ2-1
CDR3 DNA: TGTGCCAGCTCACCAAGTACGGACAGGGGCTCTGAGCAGTTCTTC
CDR3 protein: CASSPSTDRGSEQFF

V gene: TRBV6-5
clone size: NA
D gene: NA
J gene: TRBJ2-7
CDR3 DNA: TGTGCCAGCAGAAGAGGGACTTTTTACAAGCAGTACTTC
CDR3 protein: CASRRGTFYKQYF

V gene: TRBV9
clone size: few
D gene: NA
J gene: TRBJ2-1
CDR3 DNA: TGTGCCAGCAGCGTAGCTGTGATCGGACAGGAGCAGTTCTTC
CDR3 protein: CASSVAVIGQEQFF

V gene: TRBV27
clone size: NA
D gene: TRBD2
J gene: TRBJ2-7
CDR3 DNA: TGTGCCAGCAGTTACAAGCGGGACTCCTACGAGCAGTACTTC
CDR3 protein: CASSYKRDSYEQYF

V gene: TRBV29-1
clone size: once
D gene: TRBD1
J gene: TRBJ1-1
CDR3 DNA: TGCAGCGTTCGGGACAGGGAGAACACTGAAGCTTTCTTT
CDR3 protein: CSVRDRENTEAFF

V gene: TRBV11-2
clone size: once
D gene: NA
J gene: TRBJ2-5
CDR3 DNA: TGTGCCAGCAGCTATCGCCGGGACACTCAAGAGACCCAGTACTTC
CDR3 protein: CASSYRRDTQETQYF

V gene: TRBV9
clone size: NA
D gene: TRBD1
J gene: TRBJ2-2
CDR3 DNA: TGTGCCAGCAGTCTACAGGGGGTGAACACCGGGGAGCTGTTTTTT
CDR3 protein: CASSLQGVNTGELFF

V gene: TRBV15
clone size: NA
D gene: TRBD1
J gene: TRBJ1-4
CDR3 DNA: TGTGCCACCAGCACCGGACAGGGATATGAAAAACTGTTTTTT
CDR3 protein: CATSTGQGYEKLFF

V gene: TRBV4-2
clone size: NA
D gene: NA
J gene: TRBJ1-1
CDR3 DNA: TGTGCCAGCAGCCAAGATAACGACAGGAACACTGAAGCTTTCTTT
CDR3 protein: CASSQDNDRNTEAFF

V gene: TRBV19
clone size: NA
D gene: TRBD1
J gene: TRBJ2-7
CDR3 DNA: TGTGCCAGTAGTTCCGCGACAGGGGCGTACGAGCAGTACTTC
CDR3 protein: CASSSATGAYEQYF

V gene: TRBV9
clone size: NA
D gene: NA
J gene: TRBJ2-1
CDR3 DNA: TGTGCCAGCAGCGTAAGCGCGGGGTCATACAATGAGCAGTTCTTC
CDR3 protein: CASSVSAGSYNEQFF

V gene: TRBV7-2
clone size: NA
D gene: NA
J gene: TRBJ1-5
CDR3 DNA: TGTGCCAGCAGCTTAGGCCTAATCAATCAGCCCCAGCATTTT
CDR3 protein: CASSLGLINQPQHF

V gene: TRBV5-4
clone size: NA
D gene: TRBD2
J gene: TRBJ2-2
CDR3 DNA: TGTGCCAGCAGCTTAAGGACTAGCGGCACCGGGGAGCTGTTTTTT
CDR3 protein: CASSLRTSGTGELFF

V gene: TRBV6-1
clone size: NA
D gene: TRBD1
J gene: TRBJ1-1
CDR3 DNA: TGTGCCAGCAGTGCACCCACAGGGGGCGCGGGGAACACTGAAGCTTTCTTT
CDR3 protein: CASSAPTGGAGNTEAFF

V gene: TRBV2
clone size: NA
D gene: NA
J gene: TRBJ1-1
CDR3 DNA: TGTGCCAGCAGTGTAGAGGAGAACACTGAAGCTTTCTTT
CDR3 protein: CASSVEENTEAFF

V gene: TRBV7-3
clone size: NA
D gene: NA
J gene: TRBJ2-2
CDR3 DNA: TGTGCCACGAATAGCGGGAACACCGGGGAGCTGTTTTTT
CDR3 protein: CATNSGNTGELFF

V gene: TRBV7-2
clone size: NA
D gene: TRBD2
J gene: TRBJ2-3
CDR3 DNA: TGTGCCAGCAGCACCCCGACAGCGGGGCGGAACTTCGATACGCAGTATTTT
CDR3 protein: CASSTPTAGRNFDTQYF

V gene: TRBV28
clone size: NA
D gene: TRBD1
J gene: TRBJ2-7
CDR3 DNA: TGTGCCAGCAGCCTGACAGGGTTCTCCTACGAGCAGTACTTC
CDR3 protein: CASSLTGFSYEQYF

V gene: TRBV5-1
clone size: NA
D gene: TRBD2
J gene: TRBJ2-7
CDR3 DNA: TGCGCCAGCAGCCTTTCGGCCGGGACTAGTTACGAGCAGTACTTC
CDR3 protein: CASSLSAGTSYEQYF

V gene: TRBV6-1
clone size: NA
D gene: NA
J gene: TRBJ1-3
CDR3 DNA: TGTGCCAGCAAAACCCACCGGGACACCATATATTTT
CDR3 protein: CASKTHRDTIYF

V gene: TRBV19
clone size: NA
D gene: NA
J gene: TRBJ1-5
CDR3 DNA: TGTGCCAGTAGTATAACCGGGGGAGGGCAGCCCCAGCATTTT
CDR3 protein: CASSITGGGQPQHF

V gene: TRBV19
clone size: NA
D gene: NA
J gene: TRBJ1-1
CDR3 DNA: TGTGCCAGTAGTATTGGGCAGGGCGTCACTGAAGCTTTCTTT
CDR3 protein: CASSIGQGVTEAFF

V gene: TRBV4-1
clone size: NA
D gene: NA
J gene: TRBJ1-2
CDR3 DNA: TGCGCCAGCAGCCCAACAGGGCCCCCTCCTTATGGCTACACCTTC
CDR3 protein: CASSPTGPPPYGYTF

V gene: TRBV4-3
clone size: NA
D gene: TRBD2
J gene: TRBJ2-1
CDR3 DNA: TGCGCCAGCAGCCTAGCGGGAGATACCTACAATGAGCAGTTCTTC
CDR3 protein: CASSLAGDTYNEQFF

V gene: TRBV11-3
clone size: NA
D gene: TRBD1
J gene: TRBJ2-7
CDR3 DNA: TGTGCCAGCAGCTTAGGACAGGGCCCTCTGGACGAGCAGTACTTC
CDR3 protein: CASSLGQGPLDEQYF

V gene: TRBV9
clone size: NA
D gene: TRBD2
J gene: TRBJ2-1
CDR3 DNA: TGTGCCAGCAGCGTTAGTAGCGGGAGGGCCGGGAATGAGCAGTTCTTC
CDR3 protein: CASSVSSGRAGNEQFF

V gene: TRBV7-2
clone size: NA
D gene: TRBD2
J gene: TRBJ2-7
CDR3 DNA: TGTGCCAGCAGTCCTCGCCGACTAGCGGGACGGGAGCAGTACTTC
CDR3 protein: CASSPRRLAGREQYF

V gene: TRBV5-4
clone size: NA
D gene: TRBD1
J gene: TRBJ2-7
CDR3 DNA: TGTGCCAGCAGCACAACCCGACAGGGCTACGAGCAGTACTTC
CDR3 protein: CASSTTRQGYEQYF

V gene: TRBV19
clone size: NA
D gene: NA
J gene: TRBJ2-7
CDR3 DNA: TGTGCCAGTAGTCTCCGCAGGGAACCGTCCGAGCAGTACTTC
CDR3 protein: CASSLRREPSEQYF

V gene: TRBV30
clone size: NA
D gene: NA
J gene: TRBJ1-1
CDR3 DNA: TGTGCCTGGAGTGCCCCGGGAGGCAGCCCCTGGAACACTGAAGCTTTCTTT
CDR3 protein: CAWSAPGGSPWNTEAFF

V gene: TRBV11-1
clone size: NA
D gene: TRBD2
J gene: TRBJ2-1
CDR3 DNA: TGTGCCAGCAGCTTCAGGACTAGCGGCAGCAATGAGCAGTTCTTC
CDR3 protein: CASSFRTSGSNEQFF

V gene: TRBV28
clone size: few
D gene: NA
J gene: TRBJ1-2
CDR3 DNA: TGTGCCAGCAGCCACCGACAGGCTCAAACCTTTGGCTATGGCTACACCTTC
CDR3 protein: CASSHRQAQTFGYGYTF

V gene: TRBV11-3
clone size: NA
D gene: NA
J gene: TRBJ2-3
CDR3 DNA: TGTGCCAGCAGCTTACAGGATACGCAGTATTTT
CDR3 protein: CASSLQDTQYF

V gene: TRBV4-1
clone size: NA
D gene: NA
J gene: TRBJ1-5
CDR3 DNA: TGCGCCAGCAGCCAAGACTTTCAAAACAGGCTCAATCAGCCCCAGCATTTT
CDR3 protein: CASSQDFQNRLNQPQHF

V gene: TRBV27
clone size: NA
D gene: NA
J gene: TRBJ2-7
CDR3 DNA: TGTGCCAGCAGCCGGGGGACGCCTGAGCAGTACTTC
CDR3 protein: CASSRGTPEQYF

V gene: TRBV5-6
clone size: NA
D gene: NA
J gene: TRBJ2-5
CDR3 DNA: TGTGCCAGCAGCTTGGGGAGGCGCGGAGAGACCCAGTACTTC
CDR3 protein: CASSLGRRGETQYF

V gene: TRBV5-4
clone size: NA
D gene: TRBD2
J gene: TRBJ2-3
CDR3 DNA: TGTGCCAGCAGCCCGACTAGCGGGAGAACAGATACGCAGTATTTT
CDR3 protein: CASSPTSGRTDTQYF

V gene: TRBV10-3
clone size: NA
D gene: NA
J gene: TRBJ2-2
CDR3 DNA: TGTGCCACCAGAGGGGTCATGAACACCGGGGAGCTGTTTTTT
CDR3 protein: CATRGVMNTGELFF

V gene: TRBV7-2
clone size: NA
D gene: TRBD1
J gene: TRBJ2-1
CDR3 DNA: TGTGCCAGCAGCTTAAACTTACAGGGGGCGCGCTACAATGAGCAGTTCTTC
CDR3 protein: CASSLNLQGARYNEQFF

V gene: TRBV4-3
clone size: NA
D gene: NA
J gene: TRBJ1-1
CDR3 DNA: TGCGCCAGCAGCCAAGATAGAGGGGGGGGGACTGAAGCTTTCTTT
CDR3 protein: CASSQDRGGGTEAFF

V gene: TRBV25-1
clone size: once
D gene: TRBD1
J gene: TRBJ2-5
CDR3 DNA: TGTGCCAGCAACTCGGACAGGGGTTTAACCCAGTACTTC
CDR3 protein: CASNSDRGLTQYF

V gene: TRBV4-3
clone size: NA
D gene: TRBD2
J gene: TRBJ2-1
CDR3 DNA: TGCGCCAGCAGCCAAGATGGACTAGCGGGAGGGTACAATGAGCAGTTCTTC
CDR3 protein: CASSQDGLAGGYNEQFF

V gene: TRBV4-3
clone size: NA
D gene: TRBD2
J gene: TRBJ2-7
CDR3 DNA: TGCGCCAGCAGCCAAGTGGCTGCGGGGGGCGAAGGGTACGAGCAGTACTTC
CDR3 protein: CASSQVAAGGEGYEQYF

V gene: TRBV28
clone size: NA
D gene: TRBD2
J gene: TRBJ2-2
CDR3 DNA: TGTGCCAGCAGAGATTCTAGCGGGAGTCTCAGTGCCGGGGAGCTGTTTTTT
CDR3 protein: CASRDSSGSLSAGELFF

V gene: TRBV21-1
clone size: NA
D gene: NA
J gene: TRBJ2-4
CDR3 DNA: TGTGCCAGCAGCAAACACACGTTTAGCGGGAGAAACGGGACCAAAAACATTCAGTACTTC
CDR3 protein: CASSKHTFSGRNGTKNIQYF

V gene: TRBV25-1
clone size: once
D gene: TRBD2
J gene: TRBJ2-3
CDR3 DNA: TGTGCCAGCAGCGGCCCGGAGGGCGGGAGTAGAGATACGCAGTATTTT
CDR3 protein: CASSGPEGGSRDTQYF

V gene: TRBV6-6
clone size: NA
D gene: NA
J gene: TRBJ1-4
CDR3 DNA: TGTGCCAGCAGACAAACCCGGGAAGCGACTAATGAAAAACTGTTTTTT
CDR3 protein: CASRQTREATNEKLFF

V gene: TRBV15
clone size: NA
D gene: NA
J gene: TRBJ1-5
CDR3 DNA: TGTGCCACCAGCAGAGATCTAAGGGGAAGCCAGCCCCAGCATTTT
CDR3 protein: CATSRDLRGSQPQHF

V gene: TRBV28
clone size: NA
D gene: TRBD2
J gene: TRBJ2-3
CDR3 DNA: TGTGCCAGCAGTTTACGTCTAGCGGGGCCCATGACCACAGATACGCAGTATTTT
CDR3 protein: CASSLRLAGPMTTDTQYF

V gene: TRBV11-2
clone size: NA
D gene: NA
J gene: TRBJ2-3
CDR3 DNA: TGTGCCAGCAGCTCTGTGAGGGCAGATACGCAGTATTTT
CDR3 protein: CASSSVRADTQYF